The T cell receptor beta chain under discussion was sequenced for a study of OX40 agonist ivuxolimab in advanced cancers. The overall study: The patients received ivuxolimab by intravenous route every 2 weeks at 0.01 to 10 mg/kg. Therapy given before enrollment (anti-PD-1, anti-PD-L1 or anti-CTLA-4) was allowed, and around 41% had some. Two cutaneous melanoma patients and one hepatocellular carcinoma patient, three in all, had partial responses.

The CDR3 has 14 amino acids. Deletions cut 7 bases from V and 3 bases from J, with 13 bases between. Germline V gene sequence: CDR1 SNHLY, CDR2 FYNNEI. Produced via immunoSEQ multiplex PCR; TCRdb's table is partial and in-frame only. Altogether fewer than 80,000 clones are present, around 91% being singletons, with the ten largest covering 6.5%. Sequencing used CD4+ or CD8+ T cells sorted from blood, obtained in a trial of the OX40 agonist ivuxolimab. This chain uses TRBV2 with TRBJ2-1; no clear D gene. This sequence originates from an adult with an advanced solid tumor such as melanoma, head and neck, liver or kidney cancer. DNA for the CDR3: TGTGCCAGCACCCTGAACAGCTACTACAATGAGCAGTTCTTC. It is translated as CASTLNSYYNEQFF.